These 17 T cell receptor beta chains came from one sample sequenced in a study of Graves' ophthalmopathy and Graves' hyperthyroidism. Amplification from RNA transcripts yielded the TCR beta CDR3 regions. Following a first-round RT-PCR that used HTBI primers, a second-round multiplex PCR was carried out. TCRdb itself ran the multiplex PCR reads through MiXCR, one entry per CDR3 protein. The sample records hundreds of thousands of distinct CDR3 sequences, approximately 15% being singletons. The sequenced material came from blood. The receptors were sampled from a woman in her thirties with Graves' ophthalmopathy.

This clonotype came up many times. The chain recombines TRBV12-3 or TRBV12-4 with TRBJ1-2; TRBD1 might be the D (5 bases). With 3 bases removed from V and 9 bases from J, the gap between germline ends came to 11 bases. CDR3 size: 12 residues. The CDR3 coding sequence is TGTGCCAGCAGTTTGGTTGGGGGAAGCTACACCTTC. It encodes CASSLVGGSYTF.

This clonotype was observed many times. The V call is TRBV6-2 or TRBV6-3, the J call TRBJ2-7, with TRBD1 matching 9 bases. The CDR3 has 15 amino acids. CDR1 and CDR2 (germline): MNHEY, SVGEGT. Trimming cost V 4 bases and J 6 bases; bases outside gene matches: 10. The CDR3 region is CASSSLRDRAIEQYF. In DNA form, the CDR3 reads TGTGCCAGCAGTTCCCTCCGGGACAGGGCGATCGAGCAGTACTTC.

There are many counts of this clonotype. CDR3 coding DNA: TGTGCCAGCAGTTTCCCACGGGCCTATGGCTACACCTTC. Translating it yields CASSFPRAYGYTF. The chain combines TRBV27 with TRBJ1-2; D gene ambiguous. The CDR3 sequence is 13 residues long. With 3 bases removed from V and 4 bases from J, the gap between germline ends came to 9 bases. CDR1 and CDR2 (germline): MNHEY, SMNVEV (reference sequence).

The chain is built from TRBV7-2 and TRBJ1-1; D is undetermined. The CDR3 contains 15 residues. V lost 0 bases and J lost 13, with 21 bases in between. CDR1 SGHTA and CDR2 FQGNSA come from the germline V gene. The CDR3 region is CASSLAFSGIRQVFF. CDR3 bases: TGTGCCAGCAGCTTAGCGTTTTCGGGAATTCGCCAAGTTTTCTTT.

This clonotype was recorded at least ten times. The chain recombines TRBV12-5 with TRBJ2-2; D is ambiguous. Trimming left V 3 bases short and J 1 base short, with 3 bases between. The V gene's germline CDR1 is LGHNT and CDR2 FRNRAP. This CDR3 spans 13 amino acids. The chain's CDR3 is CASGLMNTGELFF. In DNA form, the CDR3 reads TGTGCTAGTGGTTTAATGAACACCGGGGAGCTGTTTTTT.

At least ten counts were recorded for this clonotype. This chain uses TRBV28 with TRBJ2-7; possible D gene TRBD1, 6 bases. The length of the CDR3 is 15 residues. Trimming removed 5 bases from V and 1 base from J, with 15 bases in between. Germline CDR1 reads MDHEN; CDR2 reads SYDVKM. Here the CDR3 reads CASSPTGLGSYEQYF. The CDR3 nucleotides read TGTGCCAGCAGTCCAACAGGGCTCGGGTCCTACGAGCAGTACTTC.

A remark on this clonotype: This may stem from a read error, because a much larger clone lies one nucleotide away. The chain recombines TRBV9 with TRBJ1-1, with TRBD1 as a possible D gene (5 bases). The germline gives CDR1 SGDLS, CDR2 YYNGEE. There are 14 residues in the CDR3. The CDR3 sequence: CASSVAGMNTEACF. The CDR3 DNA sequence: TGTGCCAGCAGCGTAGCAGGGATGAACACTGAAGCTTGCTTT.

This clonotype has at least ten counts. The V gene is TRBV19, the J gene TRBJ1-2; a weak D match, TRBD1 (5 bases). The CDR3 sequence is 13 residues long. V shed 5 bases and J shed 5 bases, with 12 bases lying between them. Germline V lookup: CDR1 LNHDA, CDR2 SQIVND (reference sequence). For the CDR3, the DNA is TGTGCCAGTAGTGCATCGGGGGGGTATGGCTACACCTTC. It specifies CASSASGGYGYTF.

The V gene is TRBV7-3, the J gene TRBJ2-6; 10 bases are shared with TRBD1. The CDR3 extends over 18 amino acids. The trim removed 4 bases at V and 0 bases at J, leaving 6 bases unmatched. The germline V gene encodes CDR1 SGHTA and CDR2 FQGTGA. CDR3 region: CASSSTGDRGSGANVLTF. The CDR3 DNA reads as TGTGCCAGCAGCTCAACTGGGGACAGGGGCTCTGGGGCCAACGTCCTGACTTTC.

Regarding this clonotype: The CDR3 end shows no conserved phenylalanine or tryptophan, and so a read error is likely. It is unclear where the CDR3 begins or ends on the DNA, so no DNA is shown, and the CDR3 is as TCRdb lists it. The CDR3 sequence: CASSLRAGIQETQDY. V and J are TRBV12-3 or TRBV12-4 and TRBJ2-5; the tabulated D call, TRBD2, remains unverified against the DNA. The CDR3 spans 15 residues, counting both ends.

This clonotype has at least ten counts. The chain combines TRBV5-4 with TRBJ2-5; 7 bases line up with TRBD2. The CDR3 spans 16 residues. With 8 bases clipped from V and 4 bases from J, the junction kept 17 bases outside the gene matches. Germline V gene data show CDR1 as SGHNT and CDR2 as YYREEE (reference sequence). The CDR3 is CARPGGEGDYGETQYF. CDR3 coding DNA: TGTGCCAGGCCTGGTGGGGAGGGCGACTACGGAGAGACCCAGTACTTC.

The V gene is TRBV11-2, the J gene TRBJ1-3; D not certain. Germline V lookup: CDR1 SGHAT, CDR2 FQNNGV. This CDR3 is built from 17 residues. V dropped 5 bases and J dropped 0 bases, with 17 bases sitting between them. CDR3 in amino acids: CASSPRGAASSGNTIYF. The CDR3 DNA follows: TGTGCCAGCAGCCCCCGTGGCGCTGCAAGCTCTGGAAACACCATATATTTT. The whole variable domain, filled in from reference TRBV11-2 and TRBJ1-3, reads EAGVAQSPRYKIIEKRQSVAFWCNPISGHATLYWYQQILGQGPKLLIQFQNNGVVDDSQLPKDRFSAERLKGVDSTLKIQPAKLEDSAVYLCASSPRGAASSGNTIYFGEGSWLTVV.

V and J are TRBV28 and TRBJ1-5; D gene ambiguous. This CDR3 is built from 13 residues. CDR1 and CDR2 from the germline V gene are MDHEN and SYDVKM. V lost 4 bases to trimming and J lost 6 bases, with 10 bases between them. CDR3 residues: CASSSEGPQPQHF. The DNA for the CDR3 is TGTGCCAGCAGTTCCGAAGGCCCTCAGCCCCAGCATTTT.

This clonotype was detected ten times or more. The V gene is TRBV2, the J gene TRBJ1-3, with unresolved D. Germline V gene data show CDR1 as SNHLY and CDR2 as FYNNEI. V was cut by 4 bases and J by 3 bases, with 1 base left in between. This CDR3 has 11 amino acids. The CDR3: CASSGGNTIYF. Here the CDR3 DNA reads TGTGCCAGCAGTGGTGGAAACACCATATATTTT.

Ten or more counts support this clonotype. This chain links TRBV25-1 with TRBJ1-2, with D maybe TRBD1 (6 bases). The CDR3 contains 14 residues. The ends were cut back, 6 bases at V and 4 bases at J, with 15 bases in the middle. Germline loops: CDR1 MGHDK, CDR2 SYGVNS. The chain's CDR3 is CASSKSGRGYGYTF. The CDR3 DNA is TGTGCCAGCAGCAAATCAGGCAGGGGCTATGGCTACACCTTC.

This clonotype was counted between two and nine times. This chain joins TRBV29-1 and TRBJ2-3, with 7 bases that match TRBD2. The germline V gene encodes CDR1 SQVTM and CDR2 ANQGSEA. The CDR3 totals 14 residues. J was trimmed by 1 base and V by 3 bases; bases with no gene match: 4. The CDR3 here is CSVDTSEGTDTQYF. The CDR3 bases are TGCAGCGTTGATACTAGCGAGGGCACAGATACGCAGTATTTT.

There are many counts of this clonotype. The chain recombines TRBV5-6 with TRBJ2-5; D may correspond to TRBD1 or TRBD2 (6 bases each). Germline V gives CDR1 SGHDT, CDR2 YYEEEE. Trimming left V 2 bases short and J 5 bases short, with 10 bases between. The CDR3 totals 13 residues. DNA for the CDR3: TGTGCCAGCAGCTTTACAGGGAGGGAGACCCAGTACTTC. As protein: CASSFTGRETQYF. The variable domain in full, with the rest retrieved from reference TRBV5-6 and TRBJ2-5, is DAGVTQSPTHLIKTRGQQVTLRCSPKSGHDTVSWYQQALGQGPQFIFQYYEEEERQRGNFPDRFSGHQFPNYSSELNVNALLLGDSALYLCASSFTGRETQYFGPGTRLLVL.